This is a list of T cell receptor beta chains from one sample in a study of cytomegalovirus exposure and HLA in healthy donors. TCRdb's table, derived via immunoSEQ multiplex PCR, lists solely in-frame clones and lacks some. The sample consists of about 130,000 clones, 60% to 80% of them appearing once. Material: PBMCs. These receptors were obtained from an older woman in good health and CMV-seropositive. Both conserved end residues are part of each CDR3. A D gene is named only where the DNA matches it firmly. Some rows mark clone size as missing; the rest say once, few, many or name a class of expanded clone.

V gene	J gene	clone size	D gene	CDR3 protein	CDR3 DNA
TRBV2	TRBJ2-5	-	-	CASSDEGVETQYF	TGTGCCAGCAGTGATGAGGGGGTCGAGACCCAGTACTTC
TRBV10-2	TRBJ2-7	-	TRBD2	CASSPSGGAYEQYF	TGCGCCAGCAGCCCTAGCGGGGGGGCCTACGAGCAGTACTTC
TRBV5-8	TRBJ2-7	-	TRBD1	CASSRQGPYEQYF	TGTGCCAGCAGTCGACAGGGTCCCTACGAGCAGTACTTC
TRBV7-3	TRBJ2-2	-	-	CASSFDSTGELFF	TGTGCCAGCAGCTTTGACAGCACCGGGGAGCTGTTTTTT
TRBV29-1	TRBJ1-3	-	TRBD1	CSVEDRGQGLSSGNTIYF	TGCAGCGTTGAAGATCGGGGACAGGGCCTGTCCTCTGGAAACACCATATATTTT
TRBV27	TRBJ2-7	few	TRBD1	CASSLRDRGSEQYF	TGTGCCAGCAGTCTCCGGGACAGGGGCAGCGAGCAGTACTTC
TRBV9	TRBJ1-4	-	TRBD1	CASSVAGQGGNEKLFF	TGTGCCAGCAGCGTAGCGGGACAGGGAGGGAATGAAAAACTGTTTTTT
TRBV6-4	TRBJ2-3	many	-	CASSDSGSTDTQYF	TGTGCCAGCAGTGACTCCGGGAGCACAGATACGCAGTATTTT
TRBV5-5	TRBJ1-1	-	-	CASSSEGGENTEAFF	TGTGCCAGCAGCTCCGAGGGGGGGGAGAACACTGAAGCTTTCTTT
TRBV15	TRBJ1-2	few	-	CATSRDIQGEGYTF	TGTGCCACCAGCAGAGACATACAGGGTGAAGGCTACACCTTC
TRBV6-5	TRBJ1-2	-	TRBD1	CASSSEQGSYTF	TGTGCCAGCAGTTCAGAACAGGGGAGTTACACCTTC
TRBV6-5	TRBJ2-7	few	TRBD1	CASSRETGSSYEQYF	TGTGCCAGCAGCCGTGAGACAGGGAGCTCCTACGAGCAGTACTTC
TRBV4-1	TRBJ2-1	once	TRBD1	CASSQGQGAYNEQFF	TGCGCCAGCAGCCAGGGACAGGGAGCCTACAATGAGCAGTTCTTC
TRBV10-1	TRBJ1-1	-	TRBD1	CASSEGTGPPAEAFF	TGCGCCAGCAGTGAAGGGACAGGCCCACCGGCTGAAGCTTTCTTT
TRBV7-3	TRBJ2-1	few	TRBD2	CASSLMPSGQTNEQFF	TGTGCCAGCAGCTTAATGCCTAGCGGGCAAACAAATGAGCAGTTCTTC
TRBV5-1	TRBJ2-4	-	-	CASQPGPGRENIQYF	TGCGCCAGCCAACCGGGTCCTGGCAGGGAAAACATTCAGTACTTC
TRBV19	TRBJ1-5	-	-	CASSRGQPQHF	TGTGCCAGTAGTAGAGGTCAGCCCCAGCATTTT
TRBV14	TRBJ1-1	-	-	CASSQVSGGEAFF	TGTGCCAGCAGCCAAGTTTCAGGAGGAGAAGCTTTCTTT
TRBV6-5	TRBJ1-2	-	-	CASSPWEGRVGYTF	TGTGCCAGCAGCCCCTGGGAGGGACGGGTTGGCTACACCTTC
TRBV6-1	TRBJ2-3	-	-	CASREGARTDTQYF	TGTGCCAGCCGGGAGGGGGCCCGCACAGATACGCAGTATTTT
TRBV5-1	TRBJ2-5	-	TRBD1	CASSQGTDQETQYF	TGCGCCAGCAGCCAAGGGACAGACCAAGAGACCCAGTACTTC
TRBV19	TRBJ2-3	-	-	CASSTRGKDTQYF	TGTGCCAGTAGTACTCGGGGGAAAGATACGCAGTATTTT
TRBV25-1	TRBJ1-2	few	TRBD1	CASSETGARGYTF	TGTGCCAGCAGTGAGACAGGGGCACGGGGCTACACCTTC
TRBV5-1	TRBJ2-1	few	TRBD2	CASSLGRGGYNEQFF	TGCGCCAGCAGCTTGGGGCGGGGGGGGTACAATGAGCAGTTCTTC
TRBV5-1	TRBJ1-6	once	TRBD1	CASSSGQGGSPLHF	TGCGCCAGCAGCTCCGGACAGGGTGGTTCACCCCTCCACTTT
TRBV6-1	TRBJ1-5	few	-	CASTRGRGSEQPQHF	TGTGCCAGCACCCGAGGTAGGGGAAGTGAACAGCCCCAGCATTTT
TRBV19	TRBJ1-1	-	-	CASIPQGWNTEAFF	TGTGCCAGTATCCCACAGGGTTGGAACACTGAAGCTTTCTTT
TRBV6-5	TRBJ1-2	-	-	CASSYQTDTGIYGYTF	TGTGCCAGCAGTTACCAGACCGACACAGGGATCTATGGCTACACCTTC
TRBV5-4	TRBJ1-3	-	-	CASSLGGPPGGSGNTIYF	TGTGCCAGCAGCTTGGGGGGCCCTCCGGGGGGAAGCGGAAACACCATATATTTT
TRBV6-4	TRBJ2-1	-	TRBD2	CASRRTGSSGGASGGEQFF	TGTGCCAGCAGAAGAACGGGATCTAGCGGGGGCGCTAGTGGCGGTGAGCAGTTCTTC
TRBV5-8	TRBJ2-3	-	-	CASRVPRDTSTDTQYF	TGTGCCAGCCGTGTCCCGAGGGACACCAGCACAGATACGCAGTATTTT
TRBV6-5	TRBJ2-7	-	-	CASSVDWQSYEQYF	TGTGCCAGCAGTGTGGACTGGCAATCCTACGAGCAGTACTTC
TRBV19	TRBJ1-1	-	-	CASSISRGTPEAFF	TGTGCCAGTAGTATCTCCCGGGGGACGCCTGAAGCTTTCTTT
TRBV28	TRBJ1-1	-	-	CASSPPDRSTGNTEAFF	TGTGCCAGCAGTCCGCCCGACAGGTCCACGGGGAACACTGAAGCTTTCTTT
TRBV10-3	TRBJ2-7	-	TRBD2	CATLLAGSREQYF	TGTGCCACCTTACTAGCGGGGTCCCGCGAGCAGTACTTC
TRBV5-1	TRBJ1-2	-	TRBD1	CASSPTTGASNYGYTF	TGCGCCAGCAGTCCGACGACAGGGGCATCCAACTATGGCTACACCTTC
TRBV19	TRBJ1-1	-	TRBD1	CASTQGDPEAFF	TGTGCCAGTACTCAGGGGGACCCTGAAGCTTTCTTT
TRBV4-2	TRBJ2-7	-	-	CASSLRDTLSYEQYF	TGTGCCAGCAGCCTACGGGACACGCTCTCCTACGAGCAGTACTTC
TRBV5-1	TRBJ1-1	-	-	CAVHSPGTEAFF	TGCGCCGTTCACAGTCCTGGGACTGAAGCTTTCTTT
TRBV19	TRBJ2-1	few	-	CASSIVVRGGEQFF	TGTGCCAGTAGTATAGTGGTCAGGGGCGGTGAGCAGTTCTTC
TRBV2	TRBJ1-6	once	TRBD1	CASSGTGDSPLHF	TGTGCCAGCAGTGGGACAGGGGATTCACCCCTCCACTTT
TRBV9	TRBJ2-5	-	-	CASSVNERSGETQYF	TGTGCCAGCAGCGTAAACGAGCGTTCCGGAGAGACCCAGTACTTC
TRBV5-1	TRBJ2-7	-	-	CASKLTEQGFYEQYF	TGCGCCAGCAAGTTGACCGAACAGGGATTCTACGAGCAGTACTTC
TRBV5-5	TRBJ2-3	few	-	CASSLVVGQGLGSTDTQYF	TGTGCCAGCAGCTTGGTGGTTGGGCAGGGGCTTGGTAGCACAGATACGCAGTATTTT
TRBV19	TRBJ2-6	-	TRBD1	CATGQMTFSGANVLTF	TGTGCGACGGGACAGATGACCTTCTCTGGGGCCAACGTCCTGACTTTC
TRBV29-1	TRBJ2-7	-	TRBD2	CSVDGRVGSYEQYF	TGCAGCGTTGATGGGAGGGTAGGCTCCTACGAGCAGTACTTC
TRBV19	TRBJ1-4	-	-	CASSSRTDATNEKLFF	TGTGCCAGTAGTTCCCGGACAGATGCAACTAATGAAAAACTGTTTTTT
TRBV9	TRBJ2-2	-	TRBD1	CASSARTGKNTGELFF	TGTGCCAGCAGCGCCCGGACAGGGAAGAACACCGGGGAGCTGTTTTTT
TRBV7-8	TRBJ1-2	-	TRBD1	CASSLEIQGLVGYTF	TGTGCCAGCAGCTTAGAAATACAGGGGCTAGTGGGCTACACCTTC
TRBV6-5	TRBJ1-3	once	-	CASSYGARNTIYF	TGTGCCAGCAGTTACGGCGCGCGGAACACCATATATTTT
TRBV4-2	TRBJ1-1	-	TRBD1	CASSQDPDRDGTEAFF	TGTGCCAGCAGCCAAGATCCGGACAGGGATGGCACTGAAGCTTTCTTT
TRBV19	TRBJ2-5	-	TRBD2	CASSSAGGETQYF	TGTGCCAGTAGTTCCGCGGGGGGGGAGACCCAGTACTTC
TRBV27	TRBJ2-7	-	-	CASRQSGGPTYEQYF	TGTGCCAGCAGACAATCGGGGGGCCCTACCTACGAGCAGTACTTC